This is a list of T cell receptor beta chains from one sample in a study of shared clonotypes between healthy human individuals. Measured with immunoSEQ multiplex PCR; TCRdb has only the in-frame clones, and not every one. The table lists 2 million to 2.5 million clones, about 94% of them singletons. The source material was naive CD8+ T cells sorted from blood. The source is a young man in good health. The CDR3 runs from the conserved cysteine through the conserved F or W. A D gene is named only where the DNA matches it firmly.

CDR3 length: 13; J gene: TRBJ1-1; V gene: TRBV28; D gene: .; CDR3 DNA: TGTGCCAGCAGTTTATCCAGGAACACTGAAGCTTTCTTT; CDR3 protein: CASSLSRNTEAFF
CDR3 length: 16; J gene: TRBJ2-3; V gene: TRBV9; D gene: TRBD1; CDR3 DNA: TGTGCCAGCAGCGTTGTTACAGGGGATGGCGCAGATACGCAGTATTTT; CDR3 protein: CASSVVTGDGADTQYF
CDR3 length: 13; J gene: TRBJ1-1; V gene: TRBV19; D gene: TRBD1; CDR3 DNA: TGTGCCAGTGGGACAGGGGGGAACACTGAAGCTTTCTTT; CDR3 protein: CASGTGGNTEAFF
CDR3 length: 11; J gene: TRBJ2-7; V gene: TRBV15; D gene: .; CDR3 DNA: TGTGCCACCAGCAGTTCCTACGAGCAGTACTTC; CDR3 protein: CATSSSYEQYF
CDR3 length: 17; J gene: TRBJ2-3; V gene: TRBV27; D gene: TRBD2; CDR3 DNA: TGTGCCAGCAGTCCATCTCCCCTAACGGGAGGGGCAGATACGCAGTATTTT; CDR3 protein: CASSPSPLTGGADTQYF
CDR3 length: 13; J gene: TRBJ2-7; V gene: TRBV7-8; D gene: .; CDR3 DNA: TGTGCCAGCAGCTTAGCAGGGTCCTACGAGCAGTACTTC; CDR3 protein: CASSLAGSYEQYF
CDR3 length: 14; J gene: TRBJ1-1; V gene: TRBV2; D gene: TRBD1; CDR3 DNA: TGTGCCAGCACCGTGACAGGGTTGAACACTGAAGCTTTCTTT; CDR3 protein: CASTVTGLNTEAFF
CDR3 length: 15; J gene: TRBJ1-4; V gene: TRBV19; D gene: .; CDR3 DNA: TGTGCCAGCAAACCCGGGGTGAGCGCTAATGAAAAACTGTTTTTT; CDR3 protein: CASKPGVSANEKLFF
CDR3 length: 11; J gene: TRBJ2-1; V gene: TRBV30; D gene: .; CDR3 DNA: TGTGCCTGGAGTCAGCCGCATGAGCAGTTCTTC; CDR3 protein: CAWSQPHEQFF
CDR3 length: 13; J gene: TRBJ2-2; V gene: TRBV6-5; D gene: .; CDR3 DNA: TGTGCCAGCAGTACTGGGGGGCTCGGGGAGCTGTTTTTT; CDR3 protein: CASSTGGLGELFF
CDR3 length: 13; J gene: TRBJ1-1; V gene: TRBV7-9; D gene: .; CDR3 DNA: TGTGCCAGCAGTCTCTCCACCCCTCCTGAAGCTTTCTTT; CDR3 protein: CASSLSTPPEAFF
CDR3 length: 16; J gene: TRBJ2-2; V gene: TRBV5-3; D gene: TRBD1; CDR3 DNA: TGTGCCAGAAGCTTACCGGGACAGGAGGGGACCGGGGAGCTGTTTTTT; CDR3 protein: CARSLPGQEGTGELFF
CDR3 length: 17; J gene: TRBJ1-3; V gene: TRBV28; D gene: .; CDR3 DNA: TGTGCCAGCAGTTTAAGCCTAATGGGGTTCTCTGGAAACACCATATATTTT; CDR3 protein: CASSLSLMGFSGNTIYF
CDR3 length: 11; J gene: TRBJ1-2; V gene: TRBV29-1; D gene: TRBD1; CDR3 DNA: TGCAGCGCCGCAGAGGACAGGGAGGACACCTTC; CDR3 protein: CSAAEDREDTF
CDR3 length: 14; J gene: TRBJ1-1; V gene: TRBV6-5; D gene: .; CDR3 DNA: TGTGCCAGCAGTTACTCCGAGATGAACACTGAAGCTTTCTTT; CDR3 protein: CASSYSEMNTEAFF
CDR3 length: 13; J gene: TRBJ2-3; V gene: TRBV27; D gene: TRBD2; CDR3 DNA: TGTGCCAGCACCCCCGGGGGGTCAGATACGCAGTATTTT; CDR3 protein: CASTPGGSDTQYF
CDR3 length: 16; J gene: TRBJ1-1; V gene: TRBV5-1; D gene: .; CDR3 DNA: TGCGCCAGCAGCTTGGCTGTATCCGGGATGAACACTGAAGCTTTCTTT; CDR3 protein: CASSLAVSGMNTEAFF
CDR3 length: 14; J gene: TRBJ1-1; V gene: TRBV19; D gene: .; CDR3 DNA: TGTGCCAGTTCGGATTGGGGGGTGAACACTGAAGCTTTCTTT; CDR3 protein: CASSDWGVNTEAFF
CDR3 length: 16; J gene: TRBJ2-7; V gene: TRBV4-1; D gene: .; CDR3 DNA: TGCGCCAGCAGCCAAGTTGGGCCACTTGGATCCTACGAGCAGTACTTC; CDR3 protein: CASSQVGPLGSYEQYF
CDR3 length: 15; J gene: TRBJ1-4; V gene: TRBV7-9; D gene: TRBD1; CDR3 DNA: TGTGCCAGCAGTGGACAGGGGTCGGCTAATGAAAAACTGTTTTTT; CDR3 protein: CASSGQGSANEKLFF
CDR3 length: 12; J gene: TRBJ2-7; V gene: TRBV5-6; D gene: .; CDR3 DNA: TGTGCCAGCAGCTTGAGGGTGGACGAGCAGTACTTC; CDR3 protein: CASSLRVDEQYF
CDR3 length: 15; J gene: TRBJ2-2; V gene: TRBV18; D gene: .; CDR3 DNA: TGTGCCAGCTCACCGCAGATTGGGAGTACCGGGGAGCTGTTTTTT; CDR3 protein: CASSPQIGSTGELFF
CDR3 length: 13; J gene: TRBJ2-7; V gene: TRBV4-1; D gene: .; CDR3 DNA: TGCGCCAGCAGCCAGCCCGGGGCCTACGAGCAGTACTTC; CDR3 protein: CASSQPGAYEQYF
CDR3 length: 15; J gene: TRBJ2-5; V gene: TRBV2; D gene: TRBD2; CDR3 DNA: TGTGCCAGCAGGAGGATCGAGCGGGAGTTTGGGGCCCAGTACTTC; CDR3 protein: CASRRIEREFGAQYF
CDR3 length: 17; J gene: TRBJ2-3; V gene: TRBV4-1; D gene: .; CDR3 DNA: TGCGCCAGCAGCCAAGTTCCGACAAGATCGAGCACAGATACGCAGTATTTT; CDR3 protein: CASSQVPTRSSTDTQYF
CDR3 length: 13; J gene: TRBJ1-3; V gene: TRBV30; D gene: .; CDR3 DNA: TGTGCCTGGAGGGGTTTTTTGTGGGACACCATATATTTT; CDR3 protein: CAWRGFLWDTIYF